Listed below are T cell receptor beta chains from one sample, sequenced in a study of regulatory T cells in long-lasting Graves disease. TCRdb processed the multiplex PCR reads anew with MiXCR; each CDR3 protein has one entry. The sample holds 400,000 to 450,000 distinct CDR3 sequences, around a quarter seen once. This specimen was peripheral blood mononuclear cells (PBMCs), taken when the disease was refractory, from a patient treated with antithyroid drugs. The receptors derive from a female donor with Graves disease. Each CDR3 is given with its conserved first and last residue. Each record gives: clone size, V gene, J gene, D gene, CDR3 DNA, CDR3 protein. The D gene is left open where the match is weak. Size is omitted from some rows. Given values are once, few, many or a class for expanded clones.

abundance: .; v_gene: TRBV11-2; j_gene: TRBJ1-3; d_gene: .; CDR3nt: TGTGCCAGCAGCTTAGGCCCGTCTGGAAACACCATATATTTT; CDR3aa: CASSLGPSGNTIYF
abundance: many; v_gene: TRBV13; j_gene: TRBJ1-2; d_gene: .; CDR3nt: TGTGCCAGCAGCCAAAAGACCAGATCTGGCTACACCTTC; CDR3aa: CASSQKTRSGYTF
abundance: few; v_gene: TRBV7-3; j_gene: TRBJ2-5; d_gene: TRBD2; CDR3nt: TGTGCCAGCAGCCCAAGCCCCGACCGGGGGGGTACCCAGTACTTC; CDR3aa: CASSPSPDRGGTQYF
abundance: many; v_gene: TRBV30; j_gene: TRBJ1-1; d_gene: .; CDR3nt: TGTGCCTGGACGTGGGGGGAGAACACTGAAGCTTTCTTT; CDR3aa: CAWTWGENTEAFF
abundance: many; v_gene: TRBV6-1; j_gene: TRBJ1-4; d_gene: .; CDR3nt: TGTGCCACCCGGGGGAGGGTTAATGAAAAACTGTTTTTT; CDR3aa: CATRGRVNEKLFF
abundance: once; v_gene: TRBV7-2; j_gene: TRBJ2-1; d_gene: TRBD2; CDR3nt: TGTGCCAGCAGTTTATCCCAAAACCCTTATAGCGGGAGCTCCTACAATGAGCAGTTCTTC; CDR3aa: CASSLSQNPYSGSSYNEQFF
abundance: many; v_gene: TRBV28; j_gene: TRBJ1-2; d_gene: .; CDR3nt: TGTGCCAGCAGTTCTCCCTCGACGGGACATCTTGAAGGCTACACCTTC; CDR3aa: CASSSPSTGHLEGYTF
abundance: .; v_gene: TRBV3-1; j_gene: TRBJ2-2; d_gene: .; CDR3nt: TGTGCCAGCAGCCAAGTTTGGTTCTCCACGAACACCGGGGAGCTGTTTTTT; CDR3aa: CASSQVWFSTNTGELFF
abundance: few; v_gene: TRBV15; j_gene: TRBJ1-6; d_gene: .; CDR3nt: TGTGCCACCAGCAGAGATGGCAGGGACGTGTATTCACCCCTCCACTTT; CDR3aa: CATSRDGRDVYSPLHF
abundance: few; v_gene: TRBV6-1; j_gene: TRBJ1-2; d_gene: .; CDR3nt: TGTGCCAGCACCGACAGAGACTATGGCTACACCTTC; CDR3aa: CASTDRDYGYTF
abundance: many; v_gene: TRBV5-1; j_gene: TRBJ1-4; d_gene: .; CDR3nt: TGCGCCAGCAGCTTAAATGATAATGAAAAACTGTTTTTT; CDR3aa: CASSLNDNEKLFF
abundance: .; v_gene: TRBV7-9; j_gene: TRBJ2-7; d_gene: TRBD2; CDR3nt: TGTGCCAGCAGCTTACGGCCGTTACTAGCGGGAGGGGCCGACGAGCAGTACTTC; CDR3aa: CASSLRPLLAGGADEQYF
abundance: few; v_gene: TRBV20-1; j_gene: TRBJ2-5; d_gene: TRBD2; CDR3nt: TGCAGGGGAGGTTATTTGTGGGAGGGCGGGGAGACCCAGTACTTC; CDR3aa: CRGGYLWEGGETQYF
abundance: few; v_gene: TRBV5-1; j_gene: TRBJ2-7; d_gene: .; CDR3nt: TGCGCCAGCAGCTTGCAGGGCGCGTCCTACGAGCAGTACTTC; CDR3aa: CASSLQGASYEQYF
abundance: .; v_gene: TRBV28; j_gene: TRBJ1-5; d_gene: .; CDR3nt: TGTGCCAGCAGTTTCACGCTCAGGGGATGGGGCAATCAGCCCCAGCATTTT; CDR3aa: CASSFTLRGWGNQPQHF
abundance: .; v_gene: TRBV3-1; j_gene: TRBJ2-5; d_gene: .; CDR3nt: TGTGCCAGCAGCCAAGAAGGGAATAGGATGGAGACCCAGTACTTC; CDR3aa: CASSQEGNRMETQYF
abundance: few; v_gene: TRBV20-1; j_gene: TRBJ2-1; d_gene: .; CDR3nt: TGCAGTGCCAAAACGGGTCGGAACTCCTACAATGAGCAGTTCTTC; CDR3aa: CSAKTGRNSYNEQFF
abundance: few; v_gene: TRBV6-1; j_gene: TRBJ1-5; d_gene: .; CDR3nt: TGTGCCAGCCGGCTGAGGGGGGCCTCTCAGCCCCAGCATTTT; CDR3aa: CASRLRGASQPQHF
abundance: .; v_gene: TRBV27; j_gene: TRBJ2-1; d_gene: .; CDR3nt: TGTGCCAGCAGTTTAGAGCCCCAAATGAATGAGCAGTTCTTC; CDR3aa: CASSLEPQMNEQFF
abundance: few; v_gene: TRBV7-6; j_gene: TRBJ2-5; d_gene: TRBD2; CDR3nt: TGTGCCAGCAGCTTAGTAGTCCTCGCGGGAGTGAAAGAGACCCAGTACTTC; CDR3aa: CASSLVVLAGVKETQYF
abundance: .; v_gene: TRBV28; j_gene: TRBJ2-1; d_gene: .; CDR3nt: TGTGCCAGCACCAGGGTCAATGAGCAGTTCTTC; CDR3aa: CASTRVNEQFF
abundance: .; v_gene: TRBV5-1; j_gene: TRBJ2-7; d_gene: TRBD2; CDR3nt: TGCGCCAGCAGCCTACTAGCGGGAGAAGCCTACGAGCAGTACTTC; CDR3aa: CASSLLAGEAYEQYF
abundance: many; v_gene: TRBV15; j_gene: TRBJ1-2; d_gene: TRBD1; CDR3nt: TGTGCCACCAGCAGACCGGACAGGGGTTCATATGGCTACACCTTC; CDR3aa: CATSRPDRGSYGYTF
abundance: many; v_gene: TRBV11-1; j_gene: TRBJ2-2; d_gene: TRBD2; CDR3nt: TGTGCCAGCAGCTTAGGACTAGCTGGTGGGGAGCTGTTTTTT; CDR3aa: CASSLGLAGGELFF
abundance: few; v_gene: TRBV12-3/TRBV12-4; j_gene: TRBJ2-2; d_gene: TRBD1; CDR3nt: TGTGCCAGCGAGTCCGGGACAGGGATTACCGGGGAGCTGTTTTTT; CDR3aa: CASESGTGITGELFF
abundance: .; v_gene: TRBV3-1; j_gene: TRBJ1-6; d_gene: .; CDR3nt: TGTGCCAGCAGCCATGGCGAAGGGTCACCCCTCCACTTT; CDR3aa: CASSHGEGSPLHF
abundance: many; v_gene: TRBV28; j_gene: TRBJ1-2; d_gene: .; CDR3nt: TGTGCCAGCAGTTTACCCCCCGACATATCGTCCTATGGCTACACCTTC; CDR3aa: CASSLPPDISSYGYTF
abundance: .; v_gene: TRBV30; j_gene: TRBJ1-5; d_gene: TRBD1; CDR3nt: TGTGCCTGGAGTCTCAGACAGGGGAGGAATCAGCCCCAGCATTTT; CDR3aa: CAWSLRQGRNQPQHF
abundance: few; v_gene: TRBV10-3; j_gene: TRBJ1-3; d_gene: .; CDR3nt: TGTGCCATCAGTGTTGAGTCCCGTCGCTCTGGAAACACCATATATTTT; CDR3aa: CAISVESRRSGNTIYF
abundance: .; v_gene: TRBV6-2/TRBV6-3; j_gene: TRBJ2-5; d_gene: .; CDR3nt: TGTGCCAGCAGACAGACTCGGGAGACCCAGTACTTC; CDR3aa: CASRQTRETQYF
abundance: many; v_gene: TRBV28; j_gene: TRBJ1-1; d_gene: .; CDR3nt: TGTGCCAGCAGTTTTAACCGCGCCACTGAAGCTTTCTTT; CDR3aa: CASSFNRATEAFF
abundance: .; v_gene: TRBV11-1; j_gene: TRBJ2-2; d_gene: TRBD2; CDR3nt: TGTGCCAGCAGCTTTACCAGCGGGAGAGTGAGCGGGGAGCTGTTTTTT; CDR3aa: CASSFTSGRVSGELFF
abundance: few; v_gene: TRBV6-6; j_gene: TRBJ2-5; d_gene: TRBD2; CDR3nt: TGTGCCAGCAGTTACTCGGGAAGGGTAACGGGAGGGCGGGAGACCCAGTACTTC; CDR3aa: CASSYSGRVTGGRETQYF
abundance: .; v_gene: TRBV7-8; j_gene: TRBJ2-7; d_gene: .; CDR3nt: TGTGCCAGCAGCCCCCCACGCGGCGGAGACTACGAGCAGTACTTC; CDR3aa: CASSPPRGGDYEQYF
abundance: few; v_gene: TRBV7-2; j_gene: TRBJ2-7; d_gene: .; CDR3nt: TGTGCCAGCAGCTTTGGCCGGAGTCGCGAGCAGTACTTC; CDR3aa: CASSFGRSREQYF
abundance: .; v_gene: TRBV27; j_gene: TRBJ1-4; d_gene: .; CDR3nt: TGTGCCAGCAGTTTATCTCCTTCGAGTAATCAACTGTTTTTT; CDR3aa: CASSLSPSSNQLFF
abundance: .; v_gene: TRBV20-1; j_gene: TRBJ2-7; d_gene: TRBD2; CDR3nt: TGCAGTGCTAGCCGGAAAGCGGGGTTCTACGAGCAGTACTTC; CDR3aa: CSASRKAGFYEQYF
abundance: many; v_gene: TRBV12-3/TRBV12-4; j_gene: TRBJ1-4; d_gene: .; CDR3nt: TGTGCCAGCAGCGCTTCAGGGGCAACTAATGAAAAACTGTTTTTT; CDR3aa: CASSASGATNEKLFF
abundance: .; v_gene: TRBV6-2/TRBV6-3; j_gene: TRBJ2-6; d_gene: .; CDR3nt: TGTGCCAGCAGTTACCCGTCTTTTTCCTCTGGGGCCAACGTCCTGACTTTC; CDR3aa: CASSYPSFSSGANVLTF
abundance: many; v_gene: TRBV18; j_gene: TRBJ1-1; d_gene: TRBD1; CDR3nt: TGTGCCAGCTCACCGACCCTGACAGGGAAAGCTTTCTTT; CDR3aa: CASSPTLTGKAFF
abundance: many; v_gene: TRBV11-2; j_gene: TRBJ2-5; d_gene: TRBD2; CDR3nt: TGTGCCAGCAGCTTTCGACTAGCGGGAGAGACCCAGTACTTC; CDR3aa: CASSFRLAGETQYF